This T cell receptor beta chain was captured in a study of cytomegalovirus exposure and HLA in healthy donors. Overall study results and limits: Under in vitro conditions, three CMV-associated chains were confirmed as specific for CMV antigens. TCR sequences were mostly rare, though some public TCRs occurred in many donors.

TCRdb's table, derived via immunoSEQ multiplex PCR, lists solely in-frame clones and lacks some. The sample has fewer than 120,000 clones; 70% to 90% are singletons. On this clone itself: Its antigen remains unidentified.

There are 15 residues in the CDR3. Trimming removed 0 bases at V and 4 bases at J, with 13 bases between. Per germline, CDR1 MGHRA and CDR2 YSYEKL. Sequenced input: PBMCs. This clonotype was obtained from a woman in her 30s in good health and CMV-seropositive. The chain uses TRBV4-1 and TRBJ2-7; D may be TRBD2 (5 bases). CDR3 sequence: CASSQDSLAAYEQYF. CDR3 nucleotides: TGCGCCAGCAGCCAAGATTCCCTAGCTGCGTACGAGCAGTACTTC.